The 24 T cell receptor beta chains presented below share a single source sample, sequenced in a study of blood T cell repertoires in COVID-19. The protocol was immunoSEQ multiplex PCR, while the TCRdb copy is restricted to in-frame clones and leaves out a portion. The table includes 150,000 to 200,000 clones, 76% detected once. The source material was PBMCs or T cells enriched from blood (not recorded which). The receptors were gathered from a woman aged 45 to 65 with acute COVID-19.

This chain uses TRBV28 with TRBJ1-1, with 9 bases that match TRBD1. The length of the CDR3 is 14 residues. V shed 6 bases and J 4 bases; nucleotides not matched to a gene: 6. The germline gives CDR1 MDHEN, CDR2 SYDVKM. The CDR3 here is CASSKTGGRTEAFF. DNA of the CDR3: TGTGCCAGCAGCAAGACAGGGGGGCGCACTGAAGCTTTCTTT.

This clone was seen once. This sequence joins TRBV6-5 and TRBJ2-3; TRBD2 matches at 7 bases. The germline V gene encodes CDR1 MNHEY and CDR2 SVGAGI. V lost 2 bases, J lost 1 base, and 0 bases stayed unmatched. The CDR3 extends over 14 amino acids. The CDR3 is CASSYGGGTDTQYF. The DNA of the CDR3 is TGTGCCAGCAGTTACGGGGGGGGCACAGATACGCAGTATTTT.

The J gene is TRBJ1-5, the V gene TRBV6-2 or TRBV6-3; D remains unclear. This CDR3 has 12 residues. The germline V gene has CDR1 MNHEY and CDR2 SVGEGT. Trimming shortened V by 0 bases and J by 11 bases, and 8 bases separated the two germline ends. The CDR3 DNA is TGTGCCAGCAGTTACTCTACATTTACCCAGCATTTT. Protein sequence: CASSYSTFTQHF.

V gene TRBV4-1 combines with J gene TRBJ1-3; TRBD1 aligns across 8 bases. Germline CDR1 and CDR2: MGHRA and YSYEKL. The CDR3 totals 18 residues. J lost 1 base, V lost 0 bases, and 8 bases had no gene match. In nucleotides, the CDR3 is TGCGCCAGCAGCCAAGATCTTAGGACAGGGAAATCTGGAAACACCATATATTTT. It codes for CASSQDLRTGKSGNTIYF.

This clone has only one observation. The CDR3 bases are TGTGCCACCAGTGGGGGGCACCATGTAAGCACAGATACGCAGTATTTT. Its protein is CATSGGHHVSTDTQYF. V gene TRBV24-1 combines with J gene TRBJ2-3, with D maybe TRBD1 (6 bases). Germline V gene lookup returns CDR1 KGHDR and CDR2 SFDVKD. Trimming shortened V by 5 bases and J by 0 bases, and 14 bases separated the two germline ends. The CDR3 has 16 residues.

The CDR3 region has the DNA TGTGCCAGCAGCCAAGGAGGCAGGGTGAACACTGAAGCTTTCTTT. This gives the protein CASSQGGRVNTEAFF. This sequence joins TRBV3-1 (or the pseudogene TRBV3-2) and TRBJ1-1; perhaps TRBD1 as D (5 bases). Germline CDR1 is LGHDT and CDR2 is YNNKEL (reference sequence). Trimming removed 1 base from V and 0 bases from J, with 9 bases in between. This CDR3 contains 15 residues.

The chain employs TRBV5-1 and TRBJ1-4, with 9 bases that match TRBD1. This CDR3 has 16 residues. The germline V gene encodes CDR1 SGHRS and CDR2 YFSETQ. With V trimmed by 0 bases and J by 7 bases, 7 bases remained unmatched. CDR3 loop: CASSLDPTTGGEKLFF. CDR3 DNA: TGCGCCAGCAGCTTGGATCCTACGACAGGGGGTGAAAAACTGTTTTTT.

The DNA for the CDR3 is TGCGCCAGCAGCTTGGGCAGGGCAGGGGAAAAACTGTTTTTT. This encodes CASSLGRAGEKLFF. The rearrangement uses TRBV5-1 and TRBJ1-4; the D gene is possibly TRBD1 (5 bases). The CDR3 loop spans 14 amino acids. Germline V gene sequence: CDR1 SGHRS, CDR2 YFSETQ. Between the trimmed V and J ends, which lost 0 bases and 8 bases, there was a span of 11 bases.

This chain connects TRBV12-3 or TRBV12-4 to TRBJ1-1, with D perhaps matching TRBD1 (6 bases). The CDR3 totals 13 residues. V was cut by 6 bases and J by 6 bases, with 14 bases left in between. CDR3 in DNA: TGTGCCAGCAGCCAATCCCAGGGGTCTGAAGCTTTCTTT. It codes for CASSQSQGSEAFF.

The chain links TRBV6-2 or TRBV6-3 to TRBJ1-4, with D uncertain. Deletions cut 2 bases from V and 7 bases from J, with 5 bases between. Germline V gene data show CDR1 as MNHEY and CDR2 as SVGEGT. The CDR3 spans 12 residues. CDR3 in DNA: TGTGCCAGCAGTTACAGCGGTGAAAAACTGTTTTTT. Residues: CASSYSGEKLFF.

The V and J genes are TRBV9 and TRBJ2-7, with D possibly matching TRBD2 (5 bases). Germline CDR1 is SGDLS and CDR2 is YYNGEE. This CDR3 is 14 amino acids long. Trimming cost V 4 bases and J 0 bases, with 11 bases left between them. CDR3 DNA: TGTGCCAGCAGCCCCGGGGATAGCTCCTACGAGCAGTACGTC. This encodes CASSPGDSSYEQYV.

DNA for the CDR3: TGTGCCAGCAGCCAGCGGCAGCTGAACTATGGCTACACCTTC. This codes for CASSQRQLNYGYTF. The chain joins TRBV11-2 to TRBJ1-2, with D uncertain. Per germline, CDR1 SGHAT and CDR2 FQNNGV. V gave up 5 bases and J gave up 2 bases, with 12 bases separating them. The CDR3 has 14 amino acids.

This clone was recorded at least ten times. The CDR3 DNA reads TGCGCCAGCAGCTTGTTACAGGGGTCCTATGGCTACACCTTC. Translation gives CASSLLQGSYGYTF. The chain is built from TRBV5-1 and TRBJ1-2, with TRBD1 matching 7 bases. The CDR3 is 14 amino acids. Germline-derived CDR1 and CDR2 are SGHRS and YFSETQ. With V trimmed by 1 base and J by 4 bases, 4 bases remained unmatched.

The genes are TRBV28 and TRBJ1-2; the D gene is possibly TRBD1 (6 bases). The V gene's germline CDR1 is MDHEN and CDR2 SYDVKM. The ends were cut back, 8 bases at V and 4 bases at J, with 11 bases in the middle. The CDR3 consists of 12 residues. The CDR3 DNA is TGTGCCAGCGCGACAGGCGCCTATGGCTACACCTTC. It translates to CASATGAYGYTF.

V is TRBV5-1 and J is TRBJ1-2, with 7 bases aligning to TRBD1. The CDR3 runs to 16 residues. The trim removed 1 base at V and 3 bases at J, leaving 9 bases unmatched. Germline V gene data show CDR1 as SGHRS and CDR2 as YFSETQ. DNA for the CDR3: TGCGCCAGCAGCTTGAGCGGGTCAACAGGGGACTATGGCTACACCTTC. Translating gives CASSLSGSTGDYGYTF.

The chain carries TRBV28 and TRBJ1-1, with D tentatively TRBD1 (5 bases). The CDR3 consists of 14 residues. Germline assignment: CDR1 MDHEN and CDR2 SYDVKM. V was clipped by 7 bases and J by 5 bases, with 17 bases between them. CDR3 residues: CASTRDRRGTEAFF. The DNA for the CDR3 is TGTGCCAGCACTAGGGACCGGCGGGGTACTGAAGCTTTCTTT. Filled out from reference TRBV28 and TRBJ1-1, the complete variable domain reads DVKVTQSSRYLVKRTGEKVFLECVQDMDHENMFWYRQDPGLGLRLIYFSYDVKMKEKGDIPEGYSVSREKKERFSLILESASTNQTSMYLCASTRDRRGTEAFFGQGTRLTVV.

J is TRBJ2-3 and V is TRBV6-5, with a weak D call TRBD2 (7 bases). Looked up from germline, CDR1 is MNHEY and CDR2 is SVGAGI. The ends were cut back, 2 bases at V and 11 bases at J, with 14 bases in the middle. The CDR3 contains 13 residues. CDR3 loop: CASSYPGEGGQYF. The CDR3 DNA sequence: TGTGCCAGCAGTTACCCAGGGGAGGGAGGGCAGTATTTT.

The CDR3 DNA reads TGTGCCAGCAGCCCCAGGGCGGACACCGGGGAGCTGTTTTTT. The encoded protein is CASSPRADTGELFF. This rearrangement joins TRBV3-1 (or the pseudogene TRBV3-2) to TRBJ2-2, with D possibly being TRBD1 (5 bases). The CDR3 runs to 14 residues. Germline V gene lookup returns CDR1 LGHDT and CDR2 YNNKEL (reference sequence). V was pared by 4 bases and J by 3 bases, with 9 bases between.

This chain connects TRBV2 to TRBJ1-2, with TRBD1 as a possible D gene (5 bases). CDR3 length equals 14 residues. Germline V gene data show CDR1 as SNHLY and CDR2 as FYNNEI. V was shortened by 3 bases and J by 8 bases, with 16 bases between the two germline ends. In nucleotides, the CDR3 is TGTGCCAGCAGTGATCTCCGGGGGTTTGGAGGCTACACCTTC. Its protein is CASSDLRGFGGYTF.

The chain carries TRBV28 and TRBJ1-5; the D gene is possibly TRBD1 (5 bases). Trimming removed 6 bases from V and 0 bases from J, with 9 bases in between. This CDR3 is 14 amino acids long. Germline lookup yields CDR1 MDHEN and CDR2 SYDVKM. The CDR3 sequence is CASREGYSNQPQHF. In nucleotides, the CDR3 is TGTGCCAGCAGGGAGGGGTATAGCAATCAGCCCCAGCATTTT.

The chain couples TRBV28 to TRBJ2-2; 9 bases line up with TRBD1. CDR3 length equals 13 residues. The germline V gene encodes CDR1 MDHEN and CDR2 SYDVKM. V gave up 10 bases and J gave up 1 base; unmatched junction bases: 1. The CDR3 region is CATDRGNTGELFF. CDR3 DNA: TGTGCCACGGACAGGGGGAACACCGGGGAGCTGTTTTTT.

V usage is TRBV7-2 and J usage is TRBJ1-5; TRBD1 matches 7 bases. The CDR3 consists of 15 residues. V shed 5 bases, J shed 6 bases, and the junction held 10 bases outside the gene matches. The V gene's germline CDR1 is SGHTA and CDR2 FQGNSA. This chain's CDR3 is CASSLTGALGQPQHF. As DNA, the CDR3 is TGTGCCAGCAGCCTTACAGGGGCGTTAGGTCAGCCCCAGCATTTT.

This chain's CDR3 is CASSPQGQGRLVYGYTF. The CDR3, as DNA: TGTGCCAGCTCACCACAGGGACAGGGTCGGCTTGTCTATGGCTACACCTTC. This sequence joins TRBV18 and TRBJ1-2, with 9 bases identical to TRBD1. The CDR3 totals 17 residues. Germline V gene sequence: CDR1 KGHSH, CDR2 LQKENI. V trimming: 1 base; J trimming: 4 bases; junction bases outside the gene matches: 10.

In this sample, this clone turned up a few times. The chain recombines TRBV7-3 with TRBJ2-2, with 13 nucleotides matching TRBD2. Losses at the gene ends were 5 bases for V and 4 bases for J; bases not matched to a gene: 7. The germline V gene encodes CDR1 SGHTA and CDR2 FQGTGA. This CDR3 has 17 amino acids. CDR3 bases: TGTGCCAGCAGCCCGGGGGGACTAGCGGGACGCACCGGGGAGCTGTTTTTT. This gives the protein CASSPGGLAGRTGELFF. The complete variable domain, with remaining parts taken from reference TRBV7-3 and TRBJ2-2, reads GAGVSQTPSNKVTEKGKYVELRCDPISGHTALYWYRQSLGQGPEFLIYFQGTGAADDSGLPNDRFFAVRPEGSVSTLKIQRTERGDSAVYLCASSPGGLAGRTGELFFGEGSRLTVL.